Sequencing of this TCR beta chain was carried out in a study of blood T cells in healthy people across ages. Per-sample yields of isolated PBMCs were at least 6 million. The CDR3 runs to 16 residues. V lost 4 bases to trimming and J lost 0 bases, with 16 bases between them. The germline V gene has CDR1 LNHNV and CDR2 YYDKDF (reference sequence). Study-level results: When set beside aged donors, long-lived donors presented more naive CD4+ cells and higher diversity.

The authors ran a second PCR of roughly 6 to 11 cycles using a sample-barcoded 5' primer and a J-beta primer mix. MiXCR, applied by TCRdb to the 5' RACE reads, yields one record per CDR3 protein. Altogether 1.5 million to 1.8 million distinct CDR3 sequences are present, approximately 39% being singletons, with the ten largest covering about 4%. As for this clonotype: Its antigen is currently unknown.

The sequenced sample consisted of blood. This sequence joins TRBV15 and TRBJ2-7, with a weak D call TRBD1 (6 bases). The source is a woman aged 18-29 years in good health. CDR3 bases: TGTGCCACCAGCACATCTGCCGGGGACAACTCCTACGAGCAGTACTTC. Its protein is CATSTSAGDNSYEQYF. The variable domain in full, with the rest retrieved from reference TRBV15 and TRBJ2-7, is DAMVIQNPRYQVTQFGKPVTLSCSQTLNHNVMYWYQQKSSQAPKLLFHYYDKDFNNEADTPDNFQSRRPNTSFCFLDIRSPGLGDTAMYLCATSTSAGDNSYEQYFGPGTRLTVT.